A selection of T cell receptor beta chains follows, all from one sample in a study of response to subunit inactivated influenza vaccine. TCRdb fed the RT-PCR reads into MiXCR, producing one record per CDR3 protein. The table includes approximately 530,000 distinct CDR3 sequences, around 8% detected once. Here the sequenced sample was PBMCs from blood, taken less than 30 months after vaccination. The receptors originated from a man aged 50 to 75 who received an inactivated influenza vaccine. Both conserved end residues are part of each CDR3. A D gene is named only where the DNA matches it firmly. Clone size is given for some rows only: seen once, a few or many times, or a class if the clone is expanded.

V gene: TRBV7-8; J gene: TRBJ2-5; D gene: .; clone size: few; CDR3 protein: CASSLITIQETQYF; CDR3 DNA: TGTGCCAGCAGCTTAATAACAATCCAAGAGACCCAGTACTTC
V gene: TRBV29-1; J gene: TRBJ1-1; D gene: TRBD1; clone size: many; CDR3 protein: CSVARDRGWNTEAFF; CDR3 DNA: TGCAGCGTTGCTCGGGACAGGGGATGGAACACTGAAGCTTTCTTT
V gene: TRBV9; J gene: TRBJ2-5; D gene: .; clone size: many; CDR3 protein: CASSVGVRVQETQYF; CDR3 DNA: TGTGCCAGCAGCGTAGGTGTCCGAGTCCAAGAGACCCAGTACTTC
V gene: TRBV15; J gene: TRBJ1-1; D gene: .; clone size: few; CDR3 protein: CATSRVGFLGHSNTEAFF; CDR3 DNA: TGTGCCACCAGCAGAGTAGGCTTTCTAGGACACTCGAACACTGAAGCTTTCTTT
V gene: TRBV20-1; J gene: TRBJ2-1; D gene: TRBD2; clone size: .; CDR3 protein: CSATTLSGGANEQFF; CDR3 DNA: TGCAGTGCCACCACTCTAAGCGGGGGGGCGAATGAGCAGTTCTTC
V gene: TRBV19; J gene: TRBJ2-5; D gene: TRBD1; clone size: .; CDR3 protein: CASSPQGVETQYF; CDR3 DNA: TGTGCCAGTAGTCCGCAGGGGGTAGAGACCCAGTACTTC
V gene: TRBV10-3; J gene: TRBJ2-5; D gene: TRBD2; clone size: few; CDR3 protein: CAISETSGGHRQETQYF; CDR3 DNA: TGTGCCATCAGTGAGACTAGCGGGGGGCATCGCCAAGAGACCCAGTACTTC
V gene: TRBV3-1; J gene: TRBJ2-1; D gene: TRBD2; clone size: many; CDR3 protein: CASSQVVGTSVHEQFF; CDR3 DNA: TGTGCCAGCAGCCAAGTCGTCGGGACTAGTGTTCATGAGCAGTTCTTC
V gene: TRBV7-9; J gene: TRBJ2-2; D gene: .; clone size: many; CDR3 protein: CASSLDIGTGELFF; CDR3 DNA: TGTGCCAGCAGCTTGGACATTGGGACCGGGGAGCTGTTTTTT
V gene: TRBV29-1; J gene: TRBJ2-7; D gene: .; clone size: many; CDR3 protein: CSVSLLPGSTYEQYF; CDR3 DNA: TGCAGCGTTTCCCTCTTGCCGGGGTCAACCTACGAGCAGTACTTC
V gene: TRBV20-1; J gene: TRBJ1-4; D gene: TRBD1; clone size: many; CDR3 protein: CSATGTGDEKLFF; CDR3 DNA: TGCAGTGCAACCGGGACAGGGGATGAAAAACTGTTTTTT
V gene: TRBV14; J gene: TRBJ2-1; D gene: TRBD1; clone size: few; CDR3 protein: CASSQEIRTGPQGQFF; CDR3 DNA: TGTGCCAGCAGCCAAGAAATCAGGACAGGGCCTCAGGGGCAGTTCTTC
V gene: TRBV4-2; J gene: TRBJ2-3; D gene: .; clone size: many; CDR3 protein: CASSQGPGQVSGVYTDTQYF; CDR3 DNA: TGTGCCAGCAGCCAAGGGCCGGGACAGGTTAGCGGGGTCTACACAGATACGCAGTATTTT
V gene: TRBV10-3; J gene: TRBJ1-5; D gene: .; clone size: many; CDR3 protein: CAISRDNYQPQHF; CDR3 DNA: TGTGCCATCAGTAGGGACAACTATCAGCCCCAGCATTTT
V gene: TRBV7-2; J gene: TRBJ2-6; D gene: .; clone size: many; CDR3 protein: CASSFRTGANVLTF; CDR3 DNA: TGTGCCAGCAGCTTTCGCACTGGGGCCAACGTCCTGACTTTC
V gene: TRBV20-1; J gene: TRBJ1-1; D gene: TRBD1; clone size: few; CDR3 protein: CSAKWTGADTEAFF; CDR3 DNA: TGCAGTGCTAAATGGACAGGGGCGGACACTGAAGCTTTCTTT
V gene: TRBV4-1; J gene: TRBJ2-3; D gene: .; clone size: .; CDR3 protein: CASSQGPGRDRHGGTQYF; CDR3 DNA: TGCGCCAGCAGCCAAGGACCGGGACGGGACCGTCACGGGGGTACGCAGTATTTT
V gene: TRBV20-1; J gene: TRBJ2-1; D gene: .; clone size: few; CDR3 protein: CSASERALVGEQFF; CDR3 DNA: TGCAGTGCAAGCGAGAGGGCCCTCGTAGGTGAGCAGTTCTTC
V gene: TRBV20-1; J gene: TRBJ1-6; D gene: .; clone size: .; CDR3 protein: CSAPDSSYNSPLHF; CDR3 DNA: TGCAGTGCCCCGGACAGCTCCTATAATTCACCCCTCCACTTT
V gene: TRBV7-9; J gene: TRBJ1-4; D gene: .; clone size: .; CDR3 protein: CASSSRRVSTNEKLFF; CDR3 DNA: TGTGCCAGCAGCTCCCGAAGGGTATCAACTAATGAAAAACTGTTTTTT
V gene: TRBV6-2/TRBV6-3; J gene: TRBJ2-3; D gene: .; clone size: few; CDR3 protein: CASSRALTWGVDTQYF; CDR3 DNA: TGTGCCAGCAGTCGGGCCCTCACATGGGGCGTCGATACGCAGTATTTT
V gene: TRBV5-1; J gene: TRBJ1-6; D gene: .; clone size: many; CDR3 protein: CASSSTEGTLHF; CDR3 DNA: TGCGCCAGCAGCAGCACCGAAGGCACCCTCCACTTT
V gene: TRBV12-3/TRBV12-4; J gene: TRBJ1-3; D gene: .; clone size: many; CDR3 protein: CASSTEQARSGNTIYF; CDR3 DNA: TGTGCCAGCAGCACCGAACAGGCGCGCTCTGGAAACACCATATATTTT
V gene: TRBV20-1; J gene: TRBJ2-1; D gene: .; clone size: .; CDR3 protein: CSATGAQKDNEQFF; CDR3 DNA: TGCAGTGCTACCGGGGCCCAAAAAGACAATGAGCAGTTCTTC
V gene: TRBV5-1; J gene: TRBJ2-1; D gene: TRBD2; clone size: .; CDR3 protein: CASSLKLAGGGEQFF; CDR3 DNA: TGCGCCAGCAGCTTGAAACTAGCGGGGGGTGGCGAGCAGTTCTTC
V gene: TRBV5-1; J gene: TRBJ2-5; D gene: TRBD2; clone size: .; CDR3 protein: CASSPGTSGILETQYF; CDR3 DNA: TGCGCCAGCAGCCCGGGGACTAGCGGGATCCTTGAGACCCAGTACTTC
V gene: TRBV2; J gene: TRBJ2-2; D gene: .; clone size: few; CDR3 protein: CASSLHRRANTGELFF; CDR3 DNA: TGTGCCAGCAGCCTACACCGTAGAGCGAACACCGGGGAGCTGTTTTTT
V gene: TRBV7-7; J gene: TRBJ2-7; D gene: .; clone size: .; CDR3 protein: CASSPSGQSYEQYF; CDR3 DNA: TGTGCTAGCAGCCCCTCCGGACAGAGCTACGAGCAGTACTTC
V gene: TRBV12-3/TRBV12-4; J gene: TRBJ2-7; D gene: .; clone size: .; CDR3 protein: CASSSWTWGYDEQYF; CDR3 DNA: TGTGCCAGCAGCTCCTGGACATGGGGCTACGACGAGCAGTACTTC
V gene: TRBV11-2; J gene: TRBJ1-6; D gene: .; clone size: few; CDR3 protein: CASSLDRGGAGSPLHF; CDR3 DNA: TGTGCCAGCAGCTTAGATAGGGGGGGCGCAGGTTCACCCCTCCACTTT
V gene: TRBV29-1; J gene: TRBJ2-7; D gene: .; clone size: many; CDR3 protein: CSVEEGSSYEQYF; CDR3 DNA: TGCAGCGTTGAAGAGGGGAGCTCCTACGAGCAGTACTTC
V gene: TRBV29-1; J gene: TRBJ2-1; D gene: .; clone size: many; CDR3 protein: CSVVRDRAGNEQFF; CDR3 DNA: TGCAGCGTAGTCCGGGACAGAGCGGGAAATGAGCAGTTCTTC
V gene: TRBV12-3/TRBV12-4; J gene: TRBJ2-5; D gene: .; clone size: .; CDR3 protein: CASSSGRNLQQTQYF; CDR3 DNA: TGTGCCAGCAGTTCCGGACGGAACCTCCAACAGACCCAGTACTTC
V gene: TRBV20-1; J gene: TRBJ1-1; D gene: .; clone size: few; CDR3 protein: CSARPRTRVGNTEAFF; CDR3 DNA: TGCAGTGCCCGACCCCGCACTAGGGTAGGGAACACTGAAGCTTTCTTT
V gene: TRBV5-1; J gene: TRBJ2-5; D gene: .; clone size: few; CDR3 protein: CASSLASLNQETQYF; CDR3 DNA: TGCGCCAGCAGCTTGGCTAGCCTCAACCAAGAGACCCAGTACTTC
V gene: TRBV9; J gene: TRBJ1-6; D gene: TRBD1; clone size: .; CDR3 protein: CASSERTGRGSPLHF; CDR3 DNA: TGTGCCAGCAGCGAGAGGACAGGCAGGGGTTCACCCCTCCACTTT
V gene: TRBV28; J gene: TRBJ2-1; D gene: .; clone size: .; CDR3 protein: CASSLVGFNNEQFF; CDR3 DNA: TGTGCCAGCAGTTTGGTGGGCTTCAACAATGAGCAGTTCTTC
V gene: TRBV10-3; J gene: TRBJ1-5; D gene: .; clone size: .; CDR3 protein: CAISVLLVSAISNQPQHF; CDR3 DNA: TGTGCCATCAGTGTTTTGCTTGTGTCAGCGATTAGCAATCAGCCCCAGCATTTT
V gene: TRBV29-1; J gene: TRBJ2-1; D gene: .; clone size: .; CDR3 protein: CSVSLAMNNEQFF; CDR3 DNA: TGCAGCGTCAGTCTAGCGATGAACAATGAGCAGTTCTTC
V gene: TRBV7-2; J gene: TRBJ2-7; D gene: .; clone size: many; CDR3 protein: CASSLRLTAYEQYF; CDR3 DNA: TGTGCCAGCAGCTTAAGGTTAACCGCCTACGAGCAGTACTTC
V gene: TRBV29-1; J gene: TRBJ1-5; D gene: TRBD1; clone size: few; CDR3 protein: CSVVTGTESQPQHF; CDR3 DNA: TGCAGCGTAGTAACCGGGACAGAGTCTCAGCCCCAGCATTTT
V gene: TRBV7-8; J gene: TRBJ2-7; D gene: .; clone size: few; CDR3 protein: CASSLGSGLTYEQYF; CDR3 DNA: TGTGCCAGCAGCTTAGGGTCGGGACTGACCTACGAGCAGTACTTC
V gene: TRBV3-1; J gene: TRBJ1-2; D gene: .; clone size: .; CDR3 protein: CASSQGGAGTYNYGYTF; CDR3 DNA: TGTGCCAGCAGCCAAGGGGGTGCGGGGACCTATAACTATGGCTACACCTTC
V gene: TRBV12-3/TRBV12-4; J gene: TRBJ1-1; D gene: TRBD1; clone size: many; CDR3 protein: CASSLRGGVNTEAFF; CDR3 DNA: TGTGCCAGCAGTTTACGAGGGGGCGTGAACACTGAAGCTTTCTTT
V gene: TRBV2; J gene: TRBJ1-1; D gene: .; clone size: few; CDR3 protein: CASSERTRPGTEAFF; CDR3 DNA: TGTGCCAGCAGTGAAAGAACCCGACCAGGGACTGAAGCTTTCTTT
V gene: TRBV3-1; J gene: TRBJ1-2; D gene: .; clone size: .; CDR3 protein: CASSLLDRPYGYTF; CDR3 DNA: TGTGCCAGCAGCCTCCTTGACAGACCCTATGGCTACACCTTC
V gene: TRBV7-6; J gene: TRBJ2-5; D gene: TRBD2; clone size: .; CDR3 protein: CASSGAGTSVETQYF; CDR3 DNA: TGTGCCAGCAGTGGAGCCGGGACTAGCGTCGAGACCCAGTACTTC
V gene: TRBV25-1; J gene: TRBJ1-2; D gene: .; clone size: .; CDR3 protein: CASRGGGQGTSGYTF; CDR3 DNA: TGTGCCAGCAGAGGGGGAGGTCAGGGGACTTCGGGCTACACCTTC
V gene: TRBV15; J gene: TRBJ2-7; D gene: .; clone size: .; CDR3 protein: CATSWPGGGSYEQYF; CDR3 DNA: TGTGCCACCAGCTGGCCGGGTGGAGGATCCTACGAGCAGTACTTC
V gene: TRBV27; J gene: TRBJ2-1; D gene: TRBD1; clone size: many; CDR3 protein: CASRDRGYNEQFF; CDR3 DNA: TGTGCCAGCAGAGACAGGGGCTACAATGAGCAGTTCTTC
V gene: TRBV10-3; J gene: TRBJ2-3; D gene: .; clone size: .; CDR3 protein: CAISELGGERSTDTQYF; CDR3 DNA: TGTGCCATCAGTGAACTCGGCGGGGAAAGGAGCACAGATACGCAGTATTTT